This T cell receptor beta chain was sequenced for a study of blood T cell repertoires in COVID-19. This clone occurred a few times. This table comes from immunoSEQ multiplex PCR, and its TCRdb copy is limited to in-frame clones, with some not included. The sample has 150,000 to 180,000 clones; 76% are singletons. The CDR3 is 14 amino acids. J lost 8 bases, V lost 5 bases, and 9 bases had no gene match. In germline, CDR1 is LNHDA, CDR2 SQIVND (reference sequence). The sequencing input was peripheral blood. The receptor comes from a woman older than 75 with acute or convalescent COVID-19. V usage is TRBV19 and J usage is TRBJ1-2; the match to TRBD1 covers 9 bases. DNA for the CDR3: TGTGCCAGTAGTCTCGGGACAGGGATGGAAGGCTACACCTTC. It translates to CASSLGTGMEGYTF.